The 5 T cell receptor beta chains in this list originate from one sample, sequenced in a study of T cell responses to AZD1222 COVID-19 vaccine. Sequencing was performed with immunoSEQ multiplex PCR; in TCRdb, only in-frame clones are kept and a portion is missing. The table includes approximately 99,000 clones, approximately 90% detected once. Sequenced here: peripheral blood, sampled on day 0 of AZD1222 vaccination. The receptors shown here come from an adult in good health.

To note about this clone: Additional DNA sequences in this sample encode the identical CDR3. The V and J genes are TRBV4-3 and TRBJ1-1; D is unresolved. The CDR3 sequence is 15 residues long. Trimming removed 1 base at V and 3 bases at J, with 12 bases between. Germline V gene sequence: CDR1 LGHNA, CDR2 YSLEER. CDR3: CASSQGGGLDTEAFF. The CDR3 DNA is TGCGCCAGCAGCCAAGGGGGAGGGTTGGACACTGAAGCTTTCTTT.

The chain is built from TRBV12-5 and TRBJ2-2, with D unresolved. Germline-derived CDR1 and CDR2 are LGHNT and FRNRAP. The CDR3 runs 14 residues. V was clipped by 3 bases and J by 3 bases, with 8 bases between them. CDR3 sequence reads: CASGFGQDTGELFF. The DNA of the CDR3 is TGTGCTAGTGGTTTTGGGCAGGACACCGGGGAGCTGTTTTTT.

The chain combines TRBV7-4 with TRBJ1-2; the D is unclear. Germline V gene data show CDR1 as SGHVT and CDR2 as SQSDAQ. The CDR3 runs to 12 residues. V lost 3 bases to trimming and J lost 12 bases, with 14 bases between them. In nucleotides, the CDR3 is TGTGCCAGCAGCTTGGCGGTCCTCTTCCACACCTTC. It translates to CASSLAVLFHTF.

The V gene is TRBV6-5, the J gene TRBJ2-6; either TRBD1 or TRBD2 may supply D (5 bases each). With 10 bases removed from V and 12 bases from J, the gap between germline ends came to 19 bases. The CDR3 runs 13 residues. Germline V lookup: CDR1 MNHEY, CDR2 SVGAGI. CDR3 in DNA: TGTGCCACCCGGCCCGGGACGGCCGCCGTCCTGACTTTC. This sequence encodes CATRPGTAAVLTF.

This chain joins TRBV4-3 and TRBJ2-3; D call uncertain. This CDR3 comprises 16 residues. Germline V gene data show CDR1 as LGHNA and CDR2 as YSLEER. V was pared by 0 bases and J by 3 bases, with 13 bases between. CDR3 nucleotides: TGCGCCAGCAGCCAAGATGTGGTCTTTAGGACAGATACGCAGTATTTT. It specifies CASSQDVVFRTDTQYF.